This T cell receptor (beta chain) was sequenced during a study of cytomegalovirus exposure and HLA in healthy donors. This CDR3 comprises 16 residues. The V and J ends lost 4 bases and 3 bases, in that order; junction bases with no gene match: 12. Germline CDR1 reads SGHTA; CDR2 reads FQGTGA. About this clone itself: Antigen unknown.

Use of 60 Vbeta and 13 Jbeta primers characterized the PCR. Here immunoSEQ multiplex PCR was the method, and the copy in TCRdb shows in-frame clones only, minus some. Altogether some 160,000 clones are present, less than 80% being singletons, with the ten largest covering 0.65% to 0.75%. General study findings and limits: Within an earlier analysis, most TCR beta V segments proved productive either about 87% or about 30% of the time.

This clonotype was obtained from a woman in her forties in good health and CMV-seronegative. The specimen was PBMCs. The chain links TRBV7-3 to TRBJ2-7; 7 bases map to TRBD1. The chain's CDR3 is CASSSTGTETIYEQYF. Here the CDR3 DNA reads TGTGCCAGCAGCTCCACCGGGACAGAAACGATCTACGAGCAGTACTTC.